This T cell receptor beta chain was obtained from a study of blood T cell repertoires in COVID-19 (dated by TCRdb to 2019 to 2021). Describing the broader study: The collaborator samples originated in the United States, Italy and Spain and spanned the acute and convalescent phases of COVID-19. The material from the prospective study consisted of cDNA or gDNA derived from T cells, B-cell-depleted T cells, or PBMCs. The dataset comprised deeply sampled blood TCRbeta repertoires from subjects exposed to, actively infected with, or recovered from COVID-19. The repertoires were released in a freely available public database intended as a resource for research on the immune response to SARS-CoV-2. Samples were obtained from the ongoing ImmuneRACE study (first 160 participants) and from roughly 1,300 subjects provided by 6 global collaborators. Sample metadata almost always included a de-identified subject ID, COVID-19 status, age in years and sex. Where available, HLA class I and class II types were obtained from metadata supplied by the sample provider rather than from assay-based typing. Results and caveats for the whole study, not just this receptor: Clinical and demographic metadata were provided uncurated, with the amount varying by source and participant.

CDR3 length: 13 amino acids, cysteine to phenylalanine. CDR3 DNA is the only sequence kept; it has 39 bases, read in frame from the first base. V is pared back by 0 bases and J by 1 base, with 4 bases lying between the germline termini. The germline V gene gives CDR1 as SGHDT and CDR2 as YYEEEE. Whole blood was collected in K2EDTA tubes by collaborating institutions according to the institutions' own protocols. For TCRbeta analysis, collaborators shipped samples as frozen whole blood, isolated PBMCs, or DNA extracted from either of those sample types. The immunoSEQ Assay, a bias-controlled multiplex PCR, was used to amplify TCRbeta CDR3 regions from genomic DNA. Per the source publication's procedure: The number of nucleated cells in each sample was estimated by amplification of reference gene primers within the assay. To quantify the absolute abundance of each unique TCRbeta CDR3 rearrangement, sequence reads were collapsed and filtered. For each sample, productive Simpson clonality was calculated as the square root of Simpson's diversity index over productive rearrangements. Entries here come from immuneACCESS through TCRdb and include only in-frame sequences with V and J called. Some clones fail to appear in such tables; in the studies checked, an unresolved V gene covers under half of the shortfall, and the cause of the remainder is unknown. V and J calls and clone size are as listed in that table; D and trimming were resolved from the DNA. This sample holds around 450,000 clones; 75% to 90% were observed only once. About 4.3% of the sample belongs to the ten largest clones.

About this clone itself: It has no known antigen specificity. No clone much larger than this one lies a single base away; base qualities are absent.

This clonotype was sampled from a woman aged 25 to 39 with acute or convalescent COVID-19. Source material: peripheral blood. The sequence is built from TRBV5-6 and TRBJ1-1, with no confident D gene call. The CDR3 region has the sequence CASSLGRNTEAFF. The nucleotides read TGTGCCAGCAGCTTGGGTAGGAACACTGAAGCTTTCTTT.